This T cell receptor (beta chain) was recovered during a study of response to subunit inactivated influenza vaccine. Study-wide results and caveats: Authors proposed each seasonal influenza vaccination draws in few new T cells.

As concerns this clonotype: Its specificity is not known.

TCRdb passed the RT-PCR reads through MiXCR, listing each CDR3 protein once. The table has some 300,000 distinct CDR3 sequences, approximately 23% seen once; the top ten hold about a tenth. Germline CDR1 is MNHEY and CDR2 is SMNVEV (reference sequence). The CDR3 is made up of 13 amino acids. The V gene lost 5 bases and the J gene lost 7 bases, with 15 bases spanning the gap. The gene calls are TRBV27 and TRBJ2-7; tentative D call: TRBD2 (5 bases). Material: PBMCs from blood, obtained less than 22 months after vaccination. This sequence was found in a man between 50 and 75 years old who received an inactivated influenza vaccine. CDR3 nucleotides: TGTGCCAGCAGTATGTGGACTGAATCAGAGCAGTACTTC. Protein: CASSMWTESEQYF.